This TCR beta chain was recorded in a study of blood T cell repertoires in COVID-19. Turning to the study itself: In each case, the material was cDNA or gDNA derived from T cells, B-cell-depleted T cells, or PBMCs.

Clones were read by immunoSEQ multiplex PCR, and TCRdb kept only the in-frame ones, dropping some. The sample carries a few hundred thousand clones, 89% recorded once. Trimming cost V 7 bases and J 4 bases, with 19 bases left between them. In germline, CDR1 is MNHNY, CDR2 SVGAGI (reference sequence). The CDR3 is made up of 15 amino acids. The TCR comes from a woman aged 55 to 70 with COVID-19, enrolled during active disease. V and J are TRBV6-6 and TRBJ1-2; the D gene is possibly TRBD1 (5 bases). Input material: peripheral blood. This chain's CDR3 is CASTPGGWSLYGYTF. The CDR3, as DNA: TGTGCCAGCACCCCTGGGGGGTGGAGTCTCTATGGCTACACCTTC.